This T cell receptor (beta chain) emerged from a study of blood T cell repertoires in COVID-19. J lost 8 bases, V lost 4 bases, and 11 bases had no gene match. The CDR3 length is 17 residues. CDR1 is SGHRS, CDR2 YFSETQ, per germline. Assay used: immunoSEQ multiplex PCR; TCRdb lists only in-frame clones, some missing. The repertoire includes under 300,000 clones, around 87% of them detected once, and 1.5% to 2% sits in the top ten. Sequences were obtained from PBMCs or T cells enriched from blood (not recorded which). The chain recombines TRBV5-1 with TRBJ2-1; 14 bases agree with TRBD2. The clonotype originates from a woman in her fifties or sixties who had recovered from COVID-19. In DNA, the CDR3 is TGCGCCAGCAGCCCGGTAGGGGGACTAGCGGGAGTCGATGAGCAGTTCTTC. It is translated as CASSPVGGLAGVDEQFF. Combining the CDR3 with reference TRBV5-1 and TRBJ2-1 gives the whole variable domain KAGVTQTPRYLIKTRGQQVTLSCSPISGHRSVSWYQQTPGQGLQFLFEYFSETQRNKGNFPGRFSGRQFSNSRSEMNVSTLELGDSALYLCASSPVGGLAGVDEQFFGPGTRLTVL.